The clone carrying this T cell receptor (beta chain) was picked up a small number of times. Time point denoted: patch test 1, 2 weeks after DPC sensitization. The sample's treatment: therapeutic diphenylcyclopropenone sensitization with weekly scalp DPC. The library tagged each cDNA molecule with unique molecular identifiers. TCRdb recomputed calls from the RACE reads with MiXCR, one row per CDR3 protein. The sample includes just under 350,000 distinct CDR3 sequences, about 7% of them seen just once. CDR3 size: 17 residues. Germline V gene data show CDR1 as LGHNA and CDR2 as YSLEER. With 4 bases clipped from V and 8 bases from J, the junction kept 14 bases outside the gene matches. The data originate from a study of human T cells and chemical hapten exposure.

The clonotype comes from a woman aged 18-29 years with alopecia areata. Some clones in this sample may be carry-over from other donors' samples. The source material was whole blood, sampled in connection with sensitization to the hapten diphenylcyclopropenone (DPC). The chain recombines TRBV4-3 with TRBJ2-1, with TRBD2 identical over 10 bases. In DNA, the CDR3 is TGCGCCAGCAGCCCCTCTTCTAGCGGGGGTGGGGTCGATGAGCAGTTCTTC. This translates into CASSPSSSGGGVDEQFF.